This T cell receptor beta chain derives from a study of cytomegalovirus exposure and HLA in healthy donors. General observations from the study: Reportedly, diagnosis of cytomegalovirus status by the classifier showed high specificity and sensitivity.

Produced via immunoSEQ multiplex PCR; TCRdb's table is partial and in-frame only. The table has some 130,000 clones, approximately 84% seen once. Turning to this clone: What it binds is not known.

Germline CDR1 reads LNHNV; CDR2 reads YYDKDF (reference sequence). V lost 3 bases, J lost 0 bases, and 6 bases lay in between. The CDR3 consists of 14 residues. The approximately 120-subject validation cohort, separate from the 666-subject first cohort, included the donors. The TCR originated in a woman aged 25-40 years in good health and CMV-seronegative. Sequencing was done on a sample of PBMCs. The gene calls are TRBV15 and TRBJ1-3; D uncertain. This CDR3 is CATSSGFSGNTIYF. The CDR3, as DNA: TGTGCCACCAGCAGCGGGTTCTCTGGAAACACCATATATTTT. Based on the CDR3 plus reference TRBV15 and TRBJ1-3, the full variable domain is DAMVIQNPRYQVTQFGKPVTLSCSQTLNHNVMYWYQQKSSQAPKLLFHYYDKDFNNEADTPDNFQSRRPNTSFCFLDIRSPGLGDTAMYLCATSSGFSGNTIYFGEGSWLTVV.